These 22 T cell receptor beta chains originate from one sample sequenced in a study of blood T cell repertoires in COVID-19 (dated by TCRdb to 2019 to 2021). The library came from the immunoSEQ multiplex PCR assay. What TCRdb holds here is the immuneACCESS table cut down to in-frame rearrangements. Part of the clones is not present; checked against another copy, under half of the missing clones reflect an unresolved V gene, and the others are unexplained. Across this sample there are roughly 220,000 clones, with 65% to 90% seen only once. The top ten constitute 3% to 4% of the sample. Input material: PBMCs or T cells enriched from blood (not recorded which). These receptors all stem from a woman in her 40s with acute COVID-19.

This chain links TRBV27 with TRBJ2-3, with a weak D call TRBD1 (7 bases). CDR1 MNHEY and CDR2 SMNVEV come from the germline V gene (reference sequence). The CDR3 is made up of 16 amino acids. V was cut by 4 bases and J by 0 bases, with 14 bases left in between. DNA for the CDR3: TGTGCCAGCAGTTCCGCGGGACAGAGTAGCACAGATACGCAGTATTTT. This codes for CASSSAGQSSTDTQYF.

A single count supports this clone. The chain uses TRBV10-3 and TRBJ1-1, with unresolved D. The V end was cut by 6 bases, the J end by 1 base, with 9 bases between. In germline, CDR1 is ENHRY, CDR2 SYGVKD. The CDR3 length is 13 residues. In DNA, the CDR3 is TGTGCCATCAGCTCGCGCGGGAACACTGAAGCTTTCTTT. Translated: CAISSRGNTEAFF.

The J gene is TRBJ2-7, the V gene TRBV4-1, with 9 nucleotides matching TRBD2. The CDR3 length is 14 residues. Trimming cost V 6 bases and J 2 bases; bases outside gene matches: 5. Germline-derived CDR1 and CDR2 are MGHRA and YSYEKL. The CDR3 bases are TGCGCCAGCAGTCAATTAGCGGGGGCCTACGAGCAGTACTTC. Protein sequence: CASSQLAGAYEQYF.

This chain uses TRBV5-1 with TRBJ2-3, with 11 nucleotides matching TRBD1. The V gene's germline CDR1 is SGHRS and CDR2 YFSETQ. The CDR3 contains 15 residues. V shed 3 bases, J shed 5 bases, and the junction held 5 bases outside the gene matches. The CDR3 protein is CASSYTGQGGDTQYF. The DNA for the CDR3 is TGCGCCAGCAGCTACACGGGACAGGGGGGAGATACGCAGTATTTT.

The chain employs TRBV9 and TRBJ1-1, with a possible D match to TRBD1 (6 bases). This CDR3 is built from 13 residues. Trimming took off 3 bases at V and 3 bases at J, with 9 bases between the two ends. Germline assignment: CDR1 SGDLS and CDR2 YYNGEE. CDR3 nucleotides: TGTGCCAGCAGCGAACAGGGACACACTGAAGCTTTCTTT. Translating it yields CASSEQGHTEAFF.

V and J are TRBV28 and TRBJ1-6, with unresolved D. V shed 10 bases and J shed 4 bases, with 11 bases lying between them. The CDR3 has 13 amino acids. The germline V gene has CDR1 MDHEN and CDR2 SYDVKM. CDR3: CATGSRYNSPLHF. The CDR3 region has the DNA TGTGCCACCGGGAGTCGGTATAATTCACCCCTCCACTTT.

The chain links TRBV5-1 to TRBJ2-1; no firm D call. This CDR3 has 17 amino acids. Germline V gene data show CDR1 as SGHRS and CDR2 as YFSETQ. Trimming cost V 0 bases and J 9 bases, with 22 bases left between them. The CDR3, as DNA: TGCGCCAGCAGCTTGGTAGTAGGCACTGGAAGATCGGGTGAGCAGTTCTTC. It encodes CASSLVVGTGRSGEQFF.

Comments on this clone: Lacking the conserved final phenylalanine or tryptophan, this CDR3 likely reflects a read error. The limits of the CDR3 on the DNA are not certain, so only TCRdb's listed CDR3 is given. The gene calls are TRBV4-1 and TRBJ1-4. Germline values: CDR1 MGHRA, CDR2 YSYEKL. The CDR3 has 9 residues if both end residues are counted. The CDR3 loop reads CASSHSEAQ.

The chain couples TRBV6-6 to TRBJ2-7, with D possibly matching TRBD1 (6 bases). The V gene lost 3 bases and the J gene lost 4 bases, with 19 bases spanning the gap. The CDR3 length is 16 residues. The V gene's germline CDR1 is MNHNY and CDR2 SVGAGI (reference sequence). CDR3 region: CASSYSPDRMTYEQYF. For the CDR3, the DNA is TGTGCCAGCAGTTATTCCCCGGACAGAATGACTTACGAGCAGTACTTC.

This sequence joins TRBV11-2 and TRBJ2-7; 13 bases align to TRBD2. CDR1 and CDR2 from the germline V gene are SGHAT and FQNNGV. V lost 3 bases and J lost 6; bases outside the gene matches: 8. The CDR3 consists of 16 residues. Here the CDR3 DNA reads TGTGCCAGCAGCTTTGGGACTAGCGGGACCCTCGTCGAGCAGTACTTC. As protein: CASSFGTSGTLVEQYF.

This clone has a single count. J is TRBJ2-5 and V is TRBV18, with 9 positions matching TRBD2. The CDR3 is 17 amino acids. Germline values: CDR1 KGHSH, CDR2 LQKENI. With 6 bases clipped from V and 4 bases from J, the junction kept 15 bases outside the gene matches. CDR3 region: CASSHNAIAGAGETQYF. The CDR3 DNA sequence: TGTGCCAGCTCTCATAACGCGATAGCGGGAGCTGGAGAGACCCAGTACTTC.

This clone was recorded a few times. The rearrangement links TRBV28 to TRBJ1-2, with D hard to call. The CDR3 has 12 amino acids. The V end lost 4 bases, the J end lost 7 bases, and 10 bases lay between the germline ends. Germline V gene data show CDR1 as MDHEN and CDR2 as SYDVKM. The CDR3 DNA follows: TGTGCCAGCAGTTCGGGATCTAGTGGCTACACCTTC. Protein: CASSSGSSGYTF.

The chain has TRBV4-2 and TRBJ2-4, with 11 bases aligning to TRBD1. Germline trimming cut 1 base from V and 6 bases from J; bases unmatched to any gene: 2. Germline loops: CDR1 LGHNA, CDR2 YNFKEQ. The CDR3 is made up of 15 amino acids. The CDR3 loop is CASSQGTGGPNIQYF. In nucleotides, the CDR3 is TGTGCCAGCAGCCAAGGGACAGGGGGCCCAAACATTCAGTACTTC.

J is TRBJ1-6 and V is TRBV19; a weak D match, TRBD1 (6 bases). Trimming cost V 5 bases and J 14 bases, with 16 bases left between them. CDR3 length: 13 amino acids. CDR1 and CDR2 from the germline V gene are LNHDA and SQIVND (reference sequence). CDR3 loop: CASSSGPEGALHF. CDR3 nucleotides: TGTGCCAGTAGTTCGGGGCCTGAGGGGGCCCTCCACTTT.

This chain connects TRBV11-3 to TRBJ2-7; TRBD1 matches 9 bases. Germline loops: CDR1 SGHNT, CDR2 YENEEA. The CDR3 runs 16 residues. V was pared by 0 bases and J by 2 bases, with 5 bases of the junction left unmatched. The CDR3 DNA is TGTGCCAGCAGCTTAGAGATGACAGGGGGGACCTACGAGCAGTACTTC. The encoded protein is CASSLEMTGGTYEQYF.

The V and J genes are TRBV5-1 and TRBJ2-7, with TRBD2 matching 8 bases. V was clipped by 1 base and J by 3 bases; unmatched bases: 9. This CDR3 has 16 residues. Germline-derived CDR1 and CDR2 are SGHRS and YFSETQ. The CDR3, as DNA: TGCGCCAGCAGCTTGACTACAACTAGCGGTTACTACGAGCAGTACTTC. The encoded protein is CASSLTTTSGYYEQYF.

The rearrangement uses TRBV5-5 and TRBJ1-6, with no clear D. CDR1 is SGHKS and CDR2 is YYEKEE in the germline V gene (reference sequence). V dropped 4 bases and J dropped 4 bases, with 6 bases sitting between them. This CDR3 has 13 residues. CDR3 coding DNA: TGTGCCAGCAGCCCTTTATATAATTCACCCCTCCACTTT. It specifies CASSPLYNSPLHF.

This CDR3 reads CASSQDQGDFQETQYF. CDR3 DNA sequence: TGTGCCAGCAGCCAAGATCAGGGGGATTTCCAAGAGACCCAGTACTTC. J is TRBJ2-5 and V is TRBV3-1 (or the pseudogene TRBV3-2); 7 bases are a match to TRBD1. Germline V lookup: CDR1 LGHDT, CDR2 YNNKEL (reference sequence). Trimming removed 0 bases from V and 1 base from J; junction bases left unmatched: 5. The CDR3 is 16 amino acids.

CDR3 region: CASSTSPGRGNEQFF. CDR3 sequence (DNA): TGTGCCAGCAGCACCTCCCCCGGCCGGGGCAATGAGCAGTTCTTC. The chain uses TRBV5-5 and TRBJ2-1; D may be TRBD2 (5 bases). Germline V gives CDR1 SGHKS, CDR2 YYEKEE (reference sequence). This CDR3 has 15 amino acids. Trimming left V 4 bases short and J 6 bases short, with 17 bases between.

The V and J genes are TRBV19 and TRBJ2-2; a possible D gene is TRBD2 (8 bases). CDR3 length equals 20 residues. Deletions cut 5 bases from V and 5 bases from J, with 30 bases between. Germline V gene lookup returns CDR1 LNHDA and CDR2 SQIVND (reference sequence). CDR3 sequence: CASSPWTSTSFRGETGELFF. The CDR3 DNA is TGTGCCAGTAGTCCCTGGACTAGCACGTCCTTCAGGGGGGAAACCGGGGAGCTGTTTTTT.

A remark on this clone: The DNA is omitted, as the CDR3 cannot be located on it reliably, and the CDR3 follows TCRdb's listing. The genes are TRBV21-1 and TRBJ1-2. TRBV21-1 is given as a pseudogene. The CDR3 length is 17 residues, termini included. This CDR3 is CASSKGWARGTNYGYTF.

This chain joins TRBV3-1 (or the pseudogene TRBV3-2) and TRBJ2-3, with D maybe TRBD2 (6 bases). Trimming took off 5 bases at V and 5 bases at J, with 17 bases between the two ends. CDR1 LGHDT and CDR2 YNNKEL come from the germline V gene (reference sequence). This CDR3 spans 15 amino acids. The DNA for the CDR3 is TGTGCCAGCAGCACCCTGGCCGGGAGCGGAGATACGCAGTATTTT. This codes for CASSTLAGSGDTQYF.